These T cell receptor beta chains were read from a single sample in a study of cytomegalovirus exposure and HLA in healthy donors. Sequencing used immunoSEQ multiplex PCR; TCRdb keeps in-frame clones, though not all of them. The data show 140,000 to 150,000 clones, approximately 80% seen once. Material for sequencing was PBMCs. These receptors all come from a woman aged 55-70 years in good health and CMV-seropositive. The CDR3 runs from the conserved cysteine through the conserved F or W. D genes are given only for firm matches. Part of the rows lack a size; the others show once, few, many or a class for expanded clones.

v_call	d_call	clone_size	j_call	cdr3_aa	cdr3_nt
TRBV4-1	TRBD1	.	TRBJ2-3	CASSQAQGAHTDTQYF	TGCGCCAGCAGCCAAGCCCAGGGGGCTCACACAGATACGCAGTATTTT
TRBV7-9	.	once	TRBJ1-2	CASSSGLRPNYGYTF	TGTGCCAGCAGCTCGGGACTGAGACCTAACTATGGCTACACCTTC
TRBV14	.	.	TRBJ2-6	CASSQEREARQGSGANVLTF	TGTGCCAGCAGCCAAGAAAGAGAAGCGCGCCAAGGCTCTGGGGCCAACGTCCTGACTTTC
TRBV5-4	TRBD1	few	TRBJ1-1	CASSRAGGSEAFF	TGTGCCAGCAGCCGAGCAGGGGGCTCTGAAGCTTTCTTT
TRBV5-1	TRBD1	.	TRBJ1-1	CASSLGGTGPGTEAFF	TGCGCCAGCAGCTTGGGGGGGACAGGCCCGGGCACTGAAGCTTTCTTT
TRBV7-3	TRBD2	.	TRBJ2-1	CASSLGGESYNEQFF	TGTGCCAGCAGCTTAGGGGGGGAGTCCTACAATGAGCAGTTCTTC
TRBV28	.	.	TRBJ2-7	CASSTQGFPYEQYF	TGTGCCAGCAGTACCCAGGGGTTCCCCTACGAGCAGTACTTC
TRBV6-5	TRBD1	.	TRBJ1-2	CASTQGPYYGYTF	TGTGCCAGCACACAGGGGCCTTACTATGGCTACACCTTC
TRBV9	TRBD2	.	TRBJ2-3	CASSVGSGLTDTQYF	TGTGCCAGCAGCGTGGGTAGCGGGCTCACAGATACGCAGTATTTT
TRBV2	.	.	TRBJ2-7	CASSEIQDSYEQYF	TGTGCCAGCAGTGAAATTCAGGACAGCTACGAGCAGTACTTC
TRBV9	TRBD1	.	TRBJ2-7	CASSVTGTGDYEQYF	TGTGCCAGCAGCGTCACCGGGACAGGGGACTACGAGCAGTACTTC
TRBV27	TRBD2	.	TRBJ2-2	CASADGGGPTGELFF	TGTGCCAGCGCGGACGGGGGGGGTCCCACCGGGGAGCTGTTTTTT
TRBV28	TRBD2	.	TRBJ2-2	CASRGLAGVGITGELFF	TGTGCCAGCAGAGGGCTAGCGGGAGTCGGTATCACCGGGGAGCTGTTTTTT
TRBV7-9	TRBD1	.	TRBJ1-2	CASTFRDRAFPTF	TGTGCCAGCACCTTCCGGGACAGGGCTTTTCCCACCTTC
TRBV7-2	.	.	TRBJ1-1	CASSSGLEAFF	TGTGCCAGCAGCTCTGGACTGGAAGCTTTCTTT
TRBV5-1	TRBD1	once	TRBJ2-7	CASSLEGGQGPSYEQYF	TGCGCCAGCAGCTTGGAGGGGGGACAGGGCCCCTCCTACGAGCAGTACTTC
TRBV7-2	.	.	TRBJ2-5	CASSFSTAGETQYF	TGTGCCAGCAGCTTTAGTACAGCGGGAGAGACCCAGTACTTC
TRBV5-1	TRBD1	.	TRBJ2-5	CASSSTGGSETQYF	TGCGCCAGCAGCTCCACAGGGGGGTCGGAGACCCAGTACTTC